The 10 T cell receptor beta chains in this list originate from one sample, sequenced in a study of radiation and T cells in renal cell carcinoma. Profiled with immunoSEQ multiplex PCR; TCRdb holds only in-frame clones, not every one. The data show tens of thousands of clones, 85% seen once. Stated time point: blood 4 weeks post-SBRT, at nephrectomy. The treatment denotes: 15 Gy SBRT to primary tumor, nephrectomy 4 weeks later. The sample consisted of blood, taken from a patient whose treatment included radiotherapy and nephrectomy. The receptors here all came from a man aged 50-59 years with renal cell carcinoma.

The genes are TRBV7-9 and TRBJ2-2, with 10 bases fitting TRBD1. V was clipped by 7 bases and J by 7 bases; unmatched bases: 15. The CDR3 contains 17 residues. Germline lookup yields CDR1 SEHNR and CDR2 FQNEAQ (reference sequence). As DNA, the CDR3 is TGTGCCAGCACCCCCCGGGGACAGGGGCCGAGTGGCGGGGAGCTGTTTTTT. This encodes CASTPRGQGPSGGELFF.

This chain joins TRBV4-2 and TRBJ1-4; TRBD1 might be the D (5 bases). Between the trimmed V and J ends, which lost 1 base and 3 bases, there was a span of 9 bases. CDR3 length: 15 amino acids. Germline V gene data show CDR1 as LGHNA and CDR2 as YNFKEQ. The CDR3 protein is CASSQGQGANEKLFF. For the CDR3, the DNA is TGTGCCAGCAGCCAAGGCCAGGGTGCTAATGAAAAACTGTTTTTT.

J is TRBJ1-1 and V is TRBV10-3; TRBD1 agrees at 8 bases. The CDR3 sequence is 12 residues long. Trimming cost V 4 bases and J 7 bases; bases outside gene matches: 2. Germline loops: CDR1 ENHRY, CDR2 SYGVKD. CDR3 DNA sequence: TGTGCCATCAGTGGGACAGGGTTTGAAGCTTTCTTT. Amino acid sequence: CAISGTGFEAFF.

This chain connects TRBV6-1 to TRBJ2-7; D is possibly TRBD1 (5 bases). CDR3 size: 15 residues. CDR1 is MNHNS and CDR2 is SASEGT in the germline V gene. The V end lost 7 bases, the J end lost 6 bases, and 22 bases lay between the germline ends. The DNA of the CDR3 is TGTGCCAGCACCGAATCCAACACCCAGGGAATCGAGCAGTACTTC. It encodes CASTESNTQGIEQYF.

This chain connects TRBV5-4 to TRBJ2-1, with 9 bases matching TRBD2. Trimming cost V 5 bases and J 10 bases; bases outside gene matches: 13. CDR1 SGHNT and CDR2 YYREEE come from the germline V gene (reference sequence). The CDR3 runs to 15 residues. The CDR3 sequence: CASRTLTTSGLEQFF. CDR3 coding DNA: TGTGCCAGCAGAACTCTCACGACTAGCGGTCTCGAGCAGTTCTTC.

There are many counts of this clone. The chain carries TRBV29-1 and TRBJ2-7, with TRBD2 identical over 7 bases. Per germline, CDR1 SQVTM and CDR2 ANQGSEA. V lost 7 bases and J lost 9; bases outside the gene matches: 12. The CDR3 contains 12 residues. As DNA, the CDR3 is TGCAGCGCCGGTCCAGCGGGGAGCGGGCAGTACTTC. It specifies CSAGPAGSGQYF.

This sequence joins TRBV19 and TRBJ1-5; no firm D call. CDR1 and CDR2 (germline): LNHDA, SQIVND (reference sequence). The V gene lost 1 base and the J gene lost 3 bases, with 4 bases spanning the gap. CDR3 size: 13 residues. The CDR3 loop is CASSIGINQPQHF. Written as DNA, the CDR3 is TGTGCCAGTAGTATAGGTATCAATCAGCCCCAGCATTTT. Together with reference TRBV19 and TRBJ1-5, the CDR3 gives the full variable domain: DGGITQSPKYLFRKEGQNVTLSCEQNLNHDAMYWYRQDPGQGLRLIYYSQIVNDFQKGDIAEGYSVSREKKESFPLTVTSAQKNPTAFYLCASSIGINQPQHFGDGTRLSIL.

V gene TRBV6-1 combines with J gene TRBJ2-5; no definite D call. V lost 6 bases, J lost 2 bases, and 7 bases lay in between. The germline gives CDR1 MNHNS, CDR2 SASEGT. There are 12 residues in the CDR3. The CDR3 DNA sequence: TGTGCCAGCAGGACGGATCAAGAGACCCAGTACTTC. Translation gives CASRTDQETQYF.

The chain joins TRBV5-4 to TRBJ2-3, with D perhaps TRBD2 (6 bases). Trimming removed 4 bases at V and 2 bases at J, with 17 bases between. The germline gives CDR1 SGHNT, CDR2 YYREEE (reference sequence). This CDR3 is built from 16 residues. CDR3 region: CASSEPTRLTTDTQYF. Written as DNA, the CDR3 is TGTGCCAGCAGCGAACCGACTAGACTGACCACAGATACGCAGTATTTT. The variable domain in full, completed from reference TRBV5-4 and TRBJ2-3, reads ETGVTQSPTHLIKTRGQQVTLRCSSQSGHNTVSWYQQALGQGPQFIFQYYREEENGRGNFPPRFSGLQFPNYSSELNVNALELDDSALYLCASSEPTRLTTDTQYFGPGTRLTVL.

The DNA of the CDR3 is TGTGCCAGCCAATATGGGCGGGAGATCTACAATGAGCAGTTCTTC. Translating gives CASQYGREIYNEQFF. This chain connects TRBV7-2 to TRBJ2-1; 7 positions match TRBD2. This CDR3 is built from 15 residues. CDR1 and CDR2 (germline): SGHTA, FQGNSA. Trimming at V came to 8 bases and at J to 3 bases, leaving 10 bases not matched to a gene.